This T cell receptor beta chain was captured by sequencing in a study of shared T cell receptors in the human thymus. The assay was immunoSEQ multiplex PCR, and TCRdb's table has in-frame clones only and misses some. The sample has hundreds of thousands of clones, approximately 90% seen once. The germline V and J ends were trimmed by 7 bases and 4 bases, with 10 bases remaining between them. The CDR3 is 12 residues long. The germline V gene encodes CDR1 MNHEY and CDR2 SVGAGI. These sequences were also reported in another study, on human thymus T cells. That work adds: Those donating were healthy Finnish infants in corrective surgery for congenital heart defects. The study used thymus tissue resected during corrective heart surgery. Within thymic and blood repertoires, V and J gene usage appeared to be biased. Highly overlapping thymic repertoires among unrelated individuals were reported in related research.

The material sequenced was thymocytes. The chain uses TRBV6-5 and TRBJ2-5; D remains ambiguous. The clonotype was recovered from a boy in the first two years of life with a congenital heart defect. CDR3 in amino acids: CASTLKLETQYF. Written as DNA, the CDR3 is TGTGCCAGCACCTTAAAACTAGAGACCCAGTACTTC.